The T cell receptor (beta chain) under discussion was sequenced for a study of long-term antiretroviral therapy in people with HIV. Study-wide points: Repertoires in HIV (unlike those of controls) had narrower CDR3 length ranges.

The germline V gene has CDR1 MNHEY and CDR2 SVGAGI. The V end was cut by 0 bases, the J end by 6 bases, with 11 bases between. The CDR3 is 14 amino acids. In the case of this clone: Its cognate antigen is unknown.

Runs used v3.0 of the immunoSEQ assay and were done at survey level. The assay was immunoSEQ multiplex PCR, and TCRdb's table has in-frame clones only and misses some. The table lists around 15,000 clones, about 80% of them singletons. The sequenced sample was unsorted PBMCs, obtained 0.1 years after starting antiretroviral therapy. This receptor was identified in a man aged 18-30 years with HIV. The chain carries TRBV6-5 and TRBJ2-5; a weak D match, TRBD1 (6 bases). CDR3 in DNA: TGTGCCAGCAGTTACTCTCCAGGGGATAAGACCCAGTACTTC. This codes for CASSYSPGDKTQYF.